The 28 T cell receptor beta chains below come from one sample, sequenced in a study of regulatory T cells in long-lasting Graves disease. Extracted PBMC RNA gave rise to the TCR library. TCRdb independently ran MiXCR on the reads; one entry per CDR3 protein. The sample lists fewer than 850 distinct CDR3 sequences; about 61% were seen once. Sequencing was performed on peripheral blood mononuclear cells (PBMCs), taken with antithyroid drug treatment, in newly diagnosed or persistent Graves disease (not recorded which). Receptor source: a woman in her thirties or forties with Graves disease.

The chain couples TRBV29-1 to TRBJ2-7; the D gene is possibly TRBD1 (6 bases). The CDR3 is made up of 11 amino acids. V was trimmed by 4 bases and J by 4 bases, leaving 8 bases between them. Germline CDR1 reads SQVTM; CDR2 reads ANQGSEA. The CDR3: CSVVRGYEQYF. CDR3 bases: TGCAGCGTTGTCAGGGGATACGAGCAGTACTTC.

This clonotype was picked up a small number of times. The CDR3, as DNA: TGTGCCAGTAGTCGAGGGACAGGGAATCAGCCCCAGCATTTT. Its translation is CASSRGTGNQPQHF. The V call is TRBV19, the J call TRBJ1-5; 9 nucleotides line up with TRBD1. The V gene end was trimmed by 5 bases and the J gene end by 4 bases; junction bases not matched to a gene: 3. CDR1 is LNHDA and CDR2 is SQIVND in the germline V gene (reference sequence). The CDR3 runs to 14 residues.

The CDR3 coding sequence is TGTGCCAGCAGCTTAGATGACGTTGAGAGGGAGACCCAGTACTTC. Amino acid sequence: CASSLDDVERETQYF. The rearrangement uses TRBV11-2 and TRBJ2-5; D unclear. Germline CDR1 SGHAT, CDR2 FQNNGV. V was trimmed by 0 bases and J by 5 bases, leaving 13 bases between them. CDR3 length: 15 amino acids.

The chain joins TRBV25-1 to TRBJ2-5, with a possible D match to TRBD2 (6 bases). Trimming pared 1 base from V and 4 bases from J, leaving 13 bases between. The CDR3 totals 15 residues. Germline V gene sequence: CDR1 MGHDK, CDR2 SYGVNS. CDR3 bases: TGTGCCAGCAGTGAATGGGCGGGGACCTCAGAGACCCAGTACTTC. This translates into CASSEWAGTSETQYF.

In its sample, this clonotype was seen a few times. The chain couples TRBV6-2 or TRBV6-3 to TRBJ2-5, with 9 bases matching TRBD2. CDR1 MNHEY and CDR2 SVGEGT come from the germline V gene. The CDR3 runs to 14 residues. Trimming at V came to 6 bases and at J to 4 bases, leaving 6 bases not matched to a gene. The DNA of the CDR3 is TGTGCCAGCAGGCGGACTAGCGTTCGAGAGACCCAGTACTTC. This codes for CASRRTSVRETQYF.

The rearrangement uses TRBV30 and TRBJ2-3, with D hard to call. The germline CDR1 and CDR2 sequences are GTSNPN and SVGIG (reference sequence). This CDR3 has 14 residues. Deletions cut 2 bases from V and 2 bases from J, with 11 bases between. This CDR3 is CAWSFAANTDTQYF. CDR3 sequence (DNA): TGTGCCTGGAGTTTTGCGGCGAACACAGATACGCAGTATTTT.

The chain is built from TRBV20-1 and TRBJ2-1; D is undetermined. Trimming removed 7 bases from V and 3 bases from J, with 7 bases in between. CDR3 length: 11 residues. Per the germline V gene, CDR1 is DFQATT and CDR2 is SNEGSKA (reference sequence). The CDR3 nucleotides are TGCAGTGAACCCTTCTACAATGAGCAGTTCTTC. Amino acids: CSEPFYNEQFF.

This clonotype was observed a handful of times. This chain joins TRBV29-1 and TRBJ2-5, with 7 positions matching TRBD2. The CDR3 is 12 residues long. Losses at the gene ends were 8 bases for V and 2 bases for J; bases not matched to a gene: 5. The germline gives CDR1 SQVTM, CDR2 ANQGSEA. CDR3 residues: CSYRGDQETQYF. The CDR3 bases are TGCAGCTACCGGGGGGATCAAGAGACCCAGTACTTC.

The sample holds one count of this clonotype. V gene TRBV6-5 combines with J gene TRBJ1-5, with 7 bases matching TRBD1. CDR3 size: 14 residues. Per the germline V gene, CDR1 is MNHEY and CDR2 is SVGAGI. V was pared by 5 bases and J by 2 bases, with 3 bases of the junction left unmatched. The CDR3 nucleotides read TGTGCCAGCAGTATTACAGGGGGCAATCAGCCCCAGCATTTT. Translated: CASSITGGNQPQHF.

The V gene is TRBV7-9, the J gene TRBJ2-7; no clear D. Germline V gene sequence: CDR1 SEHNR, CDR2 FQNEAQ (reference sequence). This CDR3 is 11 amino acids long. V gave up 4 bases and J gave up 3 bases, with 4 bases separating them. The CDR3 loop is CASSSNYEQYF. The CDR3 DNA is TGTGCCAGCAGCTCAAACTACGAGCAGTACTTC.

This sequence joins TRBV11-2 and TRBJ2-7; TRBD2 aligns across 11 bases. The CDR3 is 16 amino acids. Trimming took 2 bases from V and 0 from J; bases not matched to a gene: 3. CDR1 and CDR2 (germline): SGHAT, FQNNGV. This CDR3 is CASSLLAGGSSYEQYF. CDR3 DNA sequence: TGTGCCAGCAGCTTATTAGCGGGAGGGAGCTCCTACGAGCAGTACTTC.

This sequence joins TRBV18 and TRBJ2-5; the D gene could be TRBD1 or TRBD2 (5 bases each). The ends were cut back, 5 bases at V and 3 bases at J, with 13 bases in the middle. Germline values: CDR1 KGHSH, CDR2 LQKENI. This CDR3 region has 14 residues. CDR3 sequence reads: CASSIRGPEETQYF. The DNA for the CDR3 is TGTGCCAGCTCAATTCGGGGCCCCGAAGAGACCCAGTACTTC.

The CDR3 nucleotides are TGTGCCAGCCGGGCGGGGACTAATGAAAAACTGTTTTTT. As protein: CASRAGTNEKLFF. The chain joins TRBV6-1 to TRBJ1-4; D remains unclear. Trimming pared 8 bases from V and 2 bases from J, leaving 9 bases between. The germline V gene encodes CDR1 MNHNS and CDR2 SASEGT. The CDR3 is made up of 13 amino acids.

There are a few counts of this clonotype. The V call is TRBV11-2, the J call TRBJ2-3; D not resolved. There are 13 residues in the CDR3. Deletions cut 1 base from V and 6 bases from J, with 8 bases between. CDR1 SGHAT and CDR2 FQNNGV come from the germline V gene. The CDR3 loop reads CASSLVYVDTQYF. The CDR3 coding sequence is TGTGCCAGCAGCTTAGTATACGTGGATACGCAGTATTTT.

The CDR3 reads CSVKKANTEAFF. CDR3 sequence (DNA): TGCAGCGTTAAAAAGGCGAACACTGAAGCTTTCTTT. This sequence joins TRBV29-1 and TRBJ1-1, with D unresolved. The CDR3 has 12 residues. The V gene's germline CDR1 is SQVTM and CDR2 ANQGSEA. With 5 bases removed from V and 1 base from J, the gap between germline ends came to 8 bases.

The rearrangement uses TRBV6-1 and TRBJ2-7, with TRBD2 identical over 7 bases. From germline, CDR1 is MNHNS and CDR2 SASEGT. V dropped 6 bases and J dropped 2; count of bases not matched to a gene: 7. The CDR3 extends over 14 amino acids. The CDR3 DNA reads TGTGCCAGCAGAAAGCGGGATCCCCCCTACGAGCAGTACTTC. It specifies CASRKRDPPYEQYF.

The chain joins TRBV4-1 to TRBJ1-4, with 12 bases aligning to TRBD1. With 1 base clipped from V and 7 bases from J, the junction kept 7 bases outside the gene matches. Per the germline V gene, CDR1 is MGHRA and CDR2 is YSYEKL. The CDR3 is 17 residues long. DNA of the CDR3: TGCGCCAGCAGCCAAGTCCCAGGGACAGGGGGCCGTGAAAAACTGTTTTTT. Translation: CASSQVPGTGGREKLFF.

This clonotype was recorded only once. The V call is TRBV28, the J call TRBJ2-5; D may be TRBD2 (5 bases). The germline V and J ends were trimmed by 7 bases and 9 bases, with 15 bases remaining between them. Per germline, CDR1 MDHEN and CDR2 SYDVKM. The CDR3 consists of 12 residues. The CDR3, as DNA: TGTGCCAGCAACGAGGGTCTCACGGCCCAGTACTTC. Encoded protein: CASNEGLTAQYF.

The genes are TRBV11-2 and TRBJ2-1; D not resolved. Trimming left V 2 bases short and J 4 bases short, with 3 bases between. CDR1 and CDR2 from the germline V gene are SGHAT and FQNNGV. The CDR3 extends over 12 amino acids. CDR3 DNA sequence: TGTGCCAGCAGCTTAAATTACAATGAGCAGTTCTTC. Its protein is CASSLNYNEQFF. Complete variable domain (other parts from reference TRBV11-2 and TRBJ2-1): EAGVAQSPRYKIIEKRQSVAFWCNPISGHATLYWYQQILGQGPKLLIQFQNNGVVDDSQLPKDRFSAERLKGVDSTLKIQPAKLEDSAVYLCASSLNYNEQFFGPGTRLTVL.

In DNA, the CDR3 is TGTGCCACCAGTGATGGGGTCAACACTGAAGCTTTCTTT. Protein: CATSDGVNTEAFF. This rearrangement joins TRBV24-1 to TRBJ1-1; D ambiguous. In germline, CDR1 is KGHDR, CDR2 SFDVKD. CDR3 size: 13 residues. The V end was cut by 3 bases, the J end by 2 bases, with 6 bases between.

The chain carries TRBV5-1 and TRBJ2-2; D call uncertain. The CDR3 loop spans 12 amino acids. CDR1 and CDR2 from the germline V gene are SGHRS and YFSETQ. The V end was cut by 2 bases, the J end by 5 bases, with 4 bases between. The chain's CDR3 is CASSFQTGELFF. The CDR3 DNA sequence: TGCGCCAGCAGCTTCCAGACCGGGGAGCTGTTTTTT.

The rearrangement joins TRBV12-3 or TRBV12-4 to TRBJ2-1; 9 bases are a match to TRBD1. The CDR3 contains 14 residues. J gave up 7 bases and V 6 bases, and 7 bases lay outside the gene matches. As DNA, the CDR3 is TGTGCCAGCAGCGATACAGGGGGCCGGAATGAGCAGTTCTTC. Protein product: CASSDTGGRNEQFF.

The J gene is TRBJ2-1, the V gene TRBV4-2; 8 bases are a match to TRBD2. The CDR3 covers 16 residues. V trimming: 3 bases; J trimming: 5 bases; junction bases outside the gene matches: 9. Germline V gene lookup returns CDR1 LGHNA and CDR2 YNFKEQ. CDR3 nucleotide sequence: TGTGCCAGCAGCCAGGGATCCGGGACTAGTAACAATGAGCAGTTCTTC. Translating it yields CASSQGSGTSNNEQFF.

This chain uses TRBV10-3 with TRBJ1-6; D is unclear. The CDR3 has 17 amino acids. CDR1 is ENHRY and CDR2 is SYGVKD in the germline V gene. Trimming left V 3 bases short and J 4 bases short, with 16 bases between. In nucleotides, the CDR3 is TGTGCCATCAGTGATACCGGCATTTCAGAGTATAATTCACCCCTCCACTTT. As protein: CAISDTGISEYNSPLHF.

The V gene is TRBV7-9, the J gene TRBJ2-7; the D is unclear. The CDR3 has 11 amino acids. Germline-derived CDR1 and CDR2 are SEHNR and FQNEAQ (reference sequence). Trimming took off 2 bases at V and 4 bases at J, with 3 bases between the two ends. The CDR3 region is CASSLSYEQYF. The CDR3 coding sequence is TGTGCCAGCAGCTTATCATACGAGCAGTACTTC.

The sample holds a few counts of this clonotype. The CDR3 nucleotides are TGCAGTGCTAGAGATGGGGGCTACGAGCAGTACTTC. Amino acid sequence: CSARDGGYEQYF. The rearrangement links TRBV20-1 to TRBJ2-7; perhaps D is TRBD1 or TRBD2 (5 bases each). Germline V gene data show CDR1 as DFQATT and CDR2 as SNEGSKA (reference sequence). There are 12 residues in the CDR3. Trimming left V 0 bases short and J 3 bases short, with 6 bases between.

This clonotype was seen just once. The J gene is TRBJ1-6, the V gene TRBV28, with 11 bases matching TRBD1. The CDR3 sequence is 14 residues long. Germline lookup yields CDR1 MDHEN and CDR2 SYDVKM. After removal of 6 bases from V and 12 bases from J, the junction contained 7 bases not matched to a gene. This chain's CDR3 is CASSTGTGGRPLHF. As DNA, the CDR3 is TGTGCCAGCAGCACCGGGACAGGGGGAAGACCCCTCCACTTT.

This clonotype was counted a single time. The rearrangement joins TRBV20-1 to TRBJ1-4, with D perhaps matching TRBD1 (6 bases). Per the germline V gene, CDR1 is DFQATT and CDR2 is SNEGSKA (reference sequence). V dropped 7 bases and J dropped 0 bases, with 9 bases sitting between them. The CDR3 extends over 13 amino acids. The CDR3 loop is CSGEGATNEKLFF. The CDR3 DNA sequence: TGCAGTGGCGAGGGGGCAACTAATGAAAAACTGTTTTTT.